The next 16 T cell receptor beta chains were all read from a single sample in a study of cytomegalovirus exposure and HLA in healthy donors. Primers for the PCR totalled 60 Vbeta and 13 Jbeta. Sequenced by immunoSEQ multiplex PCR; TCRdb stores in-frame clones only, minus some. The table lists 200,000 to 250,000 clones. The sequenced sample consisted of PBMCs. The source is a woman in her 30s in good health and CMV-seropositive.

The chain uses TRBV27 and TRBJ2-3, with 9 bases matching TRBD1. The germline V gene encodes CDR1 MNHEY and CDR2 SMNVEV (reference sequence). The CDR3 is 15 amino acids. V dropped 5 bases and J dropped 8; count of bases not matched to a gene: 11. This CDR3 reads CASSATGTGIGTQYF. The CDR3 DNA reads as TGTGCCAGCAGTGCGACCGGGACAGGGATCGGTACGCAGTATTTT.

The chain has TRBV10-2 and TRBJ2-1; D perhaps matches TRBD2 (7 bases). Germline-derived CDR1 and CDR2 are WSHSY and SAAADI. With 6 bases removed from V and 0 bases from J, the gap between germline ends came to 15 bases. The CDR3 runs 16 residues. CDR3 sequence (DNA): TGCGCCAGCAGATCGGGAGGACAGAGCTCCTACAATGAGCAGTTCTTC. Its translation is CASRSGGQSSYNEQFF.

V usage is TRBV5-1 and J usage is TRBJ2-7, with 13 bases identical to TRBD2. Germline CDR1 and CDR2: SGHRS and YFSETQ. The CDR3 covers 15 residues. The V gene end was trimmed by 3 bases and the J gene end by 7 bases; junction bases not matched to a gene: 7. In DNA form, the CDR3 reads TGCGCCAGCAGCTACGGACTAGCGGGAGAAGATGAGCAGTACTTC. It translates to CASSYGLAGEDEQYF. The variable domain in full, completed from reference TRBV5-1 and TRBJ2-7, reads KAGVTQTPRYLIKTRGQQVTLSCSPISGHRSVSWYQQTPGQGLQFLFEYFSETQRNKGNFPGRFSGRQFSNSRSEMNVSTLELGDSALYLCASSYGLAGEDEQYFGPGTRLTVT.

The chain couples TRBV18 to TRBJ1-3; the D gene is possibly TRBD1 (6 bases). This CDR3 spans 16 amino acids. Germline CDR1 reads KGHSH; CDR2 reads LQKENI. V was trimmed by 2 bases and J by 2 bases, leaving 13 bases between them. The CDR3 loop reads CASSPSEGVAGNTIYF. The CDR3 DNA reads as TGTGCCAGCTCACCATCAGAGGGGGTGGCTGGAAACACCATATATTTT.

V gene TRBV4-2 combines with J gene TRBJ2-7, with 8 bases identical to TRBD1. Germline loops: CDR1 LGHNA, CDR2 YNFKEQ. The length of the CDR3 is 18 residues. Losses at the gene ends were 0 bases for V and 1 base for J; bases not matched to a gene: 11. CDR3 sequence: CASSQDQDRGRYSYEQYF. As DNA, the CDR3 is TGTGCCAGCAGCCAAGACCAAGACAGGGGACGATATTCCTACGAGCAGTACTTC.

This rearrangement joins TRBV9 to TRBJ2-5, with 7 bases identical to TRBD2. This CDR3 has 14 amino acids. Trimming removed 4 bases from V and 3 bases from J; junction bases left unmatched: 6. Germline lookup yields CDR1 SGDLS and CDR2 YYNGEE. The CDR3 DNA sequence: TGTGCCAGCAGCCAAACGCTAGCGGAAGAGACCCAGTACTTC. Protein product: CASSQTLAEETQYF.

The chain uses TRBV7-9 and TRBJ2-7; 12 bases align to TRBD2. The junction had 4 bases not matched to a gene; V was cut back by 2 bases and J by 5 bases. Germline V gene lookup returns CDR1 SEHNR and CDR2 FQNEAQ (reference sequence). This CDR3 comprises 15 residues. The CDR3 is CASSLLAGGKNEQYF. CDR3 in DNA: TGTGCCAGCAGCTTACTAGCGGGAGGGAAGAACGAGCAGTACTTC.

This chain uses TRBV29-1 with TRBJ2-7; the D is unclear. The germline V gene encodes CDR1 SQVTM and CDR2 ANQGSEA. The CDR3 contains 15 residues. V was pared by 6 bases and J by 5 bases, with 23 bases between. The CDR3 sequence: CSVTPPRHPWNEQYF. The CDR3 nucleotides read TGCAGCGTAACTCCACCAAGACACCCCTGGAACGAGCAGTACTTC.

J is TRBJ2-7 and V is TRBV7-2; TRBD1 might be the D (5 bases). The CDR3 has 16 amino acids. V was shortened by 4 bases and J by 7 bases, with 23 bases between the two germline ends. Germline assignment: CDR1 SGHTA and CDR2 FQGNSA. DNA of the CDR3: TGTGCCAGCAGCTCTTCTATGGTGGGGCTGAAGGGTGAGCAGTACTTC. Residues: CASSSSMVGLKGEQYF.

This chain connects TRBV7-9 to TRBJ2-5; 10 bases fit TRBD2. Losses at the gene ends were 1 base for V and 5 bases for J; bases not matched to a gene: 7. CDR1 and CDR2 (germline): SEHNR, FQNEAQ (reference sequence). This CDR3 is built from 16 residues. CDR3 in DNA: TGTGCCAGCAGCTTAGGCGCTAGCGGGAGTCGGGAGACCCAGTACTTC. This gives the protein CASSLGASGSRETQYF.

The V and J genes are TRBV5-1 and TRBJ1-4; D unclear. CDR3 length: 11 residues. Looked up from germline, CDR1 is SGHRS and CDR2 is YFSETQ. V shed 3 bases and J shed 5 bases, with 2 bases lying between them. Here the CDR3 reads CASSSNEKLFF. In DNA, the CDR3 is TGCGCCAGCAGCTCGAATGAAAAACTGTTTTTT.

J is TRBJ1-3 and V is TRBV10-3; possible D gene TRBD1, 6 bases. Germline V CDR1 and CDR2: ENHRY, SYGVKD. V was trimmed by 4 bases and J by 1 base, leaving 23 bases between them. The CDR3 spans 19 residues. CDR3 nucleotides: TGTGCCATCAGTGGGGGGCGGACAACCAGATTTGGGTCTGGAAACACCATATATTTT. It yields the protein CAISGGRTTRFGSGNTIYF.

The genes are TRBV23-1 and TRBJ2-7, with 9 bases identical to TRBD1. TRBV23-1 is an ORF for which the function is uncertain. The CDR3 covers 16 residues. The V segment lost 0 bases and the J segment 2 bases; nucleotides outside the gene matches: 5. The CDR3 region has the DNA TGCGCCAGCAGTCAATCGAAGGGGGACAGGGCCTACGAGCAGTACTTC. Residues: CASSQSKGDRAYEQYF.

V and J are TRBV5-1 and TRBJ2-5; D ambiguous. Germline V lookup: CDR1 SGHRS, CDR2 YFSETQ. The V end was cut by 0 bases, the J end by 5 bases, with 11 bases between. The CDR3 runs to 14 residues. CDR3 sequence: CASSLGVSSETQYF. CDR3 DNA: TGCGCCAGCAGCTTGGGGGTTAGCAGTGAGACCCAGTACTTC.

This chain uses TRBV5-1 with TRBJ1-2; 8 nucleotides align to TRBD1. The CDR3 covers 14 residues. The V and J ends lost 2 bases and 6 bases, in that order; junction bases with no gene match: 6. Germline lookup yields CDR1 SGHRS and CDR2 YFSETQ. CDR3 loop: CASSFLGQDHGYTF. The CDR3 DNA reads as TGCGCCAGCAGCTTCTTGGGACAGGATCATGGCTACACCTTC.

The genes are TRBV11-2 and TRBJ2-3; D gene unclear. V was pared by 4 bases and J by 3 bases, with 8 bases between. CDR1 is SGHAT and CDR2 is FQNNGV in the germline V gene. CDR3 length equals 13 residues. The chain's CDR3 is CASSYISTDTQYF. The CDR3 bases are TGTGCCAGCAGCTATATTAGTACAGATACGCAGTATTTT.